This paragraph reports one T cell receptor (beta chain). What it binds is not known. The ends were cut back, 0 bases at V and 8 bases at J, with 8 bases in the middle. The CDR3 totals 12 residues. The germline V gene has CDR1 SGHRS and CDR2 YFSETQ. Amplification used 60 Vbeta primers and 13 Jbeta primers. Using immunoSEQ multiplex PCR, the repertoire was profiled, and TCRdb retains in-frame clones only, with some absent. The sample yields 66,000 or so clones, 70% to 90% seen once. The sample is drawn from a study of cytomegalovirus exposure and HLA in healthy donors. Study-level points and caveats: Associated with cytomegalovirus, according to the listing, were 150 to 200 TCR beta chains. Compared with the roughly 670-donor mean, an Asian-associated ancestry cluster reportedly had fewer N-insertions, according to a later analysis.

Sequences were obtained from PBMCs. The rearrangement uses TRBV5-1 and TRBJ1-1, with D unclear. This sequence originates from a man aged 25-45 years in good health and CMV-seropositive. CDR3 sequence (DNA): TGCGCCAGCAGCTTGGTGGGAGGAGAAGCTTTCTTT. Its translation is CASSLVGGEAFF.